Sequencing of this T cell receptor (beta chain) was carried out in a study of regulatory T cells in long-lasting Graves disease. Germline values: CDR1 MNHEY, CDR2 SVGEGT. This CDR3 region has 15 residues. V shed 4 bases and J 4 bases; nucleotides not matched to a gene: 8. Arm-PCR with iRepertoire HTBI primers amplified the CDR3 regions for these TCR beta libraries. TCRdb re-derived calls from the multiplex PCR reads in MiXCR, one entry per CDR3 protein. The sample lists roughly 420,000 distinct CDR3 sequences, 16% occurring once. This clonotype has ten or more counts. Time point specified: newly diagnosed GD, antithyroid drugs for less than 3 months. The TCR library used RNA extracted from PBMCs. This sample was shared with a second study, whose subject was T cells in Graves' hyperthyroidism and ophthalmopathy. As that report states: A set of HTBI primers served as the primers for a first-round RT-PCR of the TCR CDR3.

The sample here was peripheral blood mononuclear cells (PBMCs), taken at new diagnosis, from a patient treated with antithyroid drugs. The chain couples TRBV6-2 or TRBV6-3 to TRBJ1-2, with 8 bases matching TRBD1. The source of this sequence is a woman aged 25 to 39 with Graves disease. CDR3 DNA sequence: TGTGCCAGCAGTTCCCCCGGGACAGGTTCCTATGGCTACACCTTC. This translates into CASSSPGTGSYGYTF.